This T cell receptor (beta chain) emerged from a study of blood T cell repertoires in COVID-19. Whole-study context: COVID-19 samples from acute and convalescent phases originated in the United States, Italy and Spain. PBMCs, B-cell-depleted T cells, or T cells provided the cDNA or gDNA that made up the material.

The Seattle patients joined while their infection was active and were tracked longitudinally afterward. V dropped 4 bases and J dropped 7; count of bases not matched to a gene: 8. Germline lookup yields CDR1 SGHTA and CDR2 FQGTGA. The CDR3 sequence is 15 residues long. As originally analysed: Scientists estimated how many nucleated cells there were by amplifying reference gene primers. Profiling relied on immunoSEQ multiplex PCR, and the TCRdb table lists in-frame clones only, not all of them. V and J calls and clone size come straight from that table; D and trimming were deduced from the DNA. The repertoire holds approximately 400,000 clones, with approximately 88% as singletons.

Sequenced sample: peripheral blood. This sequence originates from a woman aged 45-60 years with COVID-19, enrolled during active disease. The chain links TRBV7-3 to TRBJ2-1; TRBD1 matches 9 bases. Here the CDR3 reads CASSWSGTGLNEQFF. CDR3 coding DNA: TGTGCCAGCAGCTGGTCCGGGACAGGGTTGAATGAGCAGTTCTTC. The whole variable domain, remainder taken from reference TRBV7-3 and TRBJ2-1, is GAGVSQTPSNKVTEKGKYVELRCDPISGHTALYWYRQSLGQGPEFLIYFQGTGAADDSGLPNDRFFAVRPEGSVSTLKIQRTERGDSAVYLCASSWSGTGLNEQFFGPGTRLTVL.